This TCR beta chain stems from a study of somatic mutations in cytotoxic T cells in rheumatoid arthritis. Study as a whole: Purity of nearly 100% was reached when some V beta antibody-stained T-cell populations were flow-sorted, including V beta1+ cells sequenced for TCRB.

In the authors' workflow: Among patient CD8+ clones larger than 1%, matches to published virus-specific TCRB sequences were rare. Libraries were prepared by immunoSEQ multiplex PCR; TCRdb keeps only in-frame clonotypes and omits some of them. That table is the source of V, J and clone size, and D and trimming were worked out from the DNA. The data contain about 20,000 clones, roughly 85% of them singletons. Germline V CDR1 and CDR2: SGHDT, YYEEEE. CDR3 length: 16 amino acids. Trimming removed 1 base at V and 2 bases at J, with 13 bases between. The origin of this receptor is a woman between 40 and 55 years old with rheumatoid arthritis. The sample comprised CD8+ T cells sorted from blood. The V gene is TRBV5-6, the J gene TRBJ1-5; D might be TRBD1 (5 bases). For the CDR3, the DNA is TGTGCCAGCAGCTTGTGGGTAGGGGTGGGCAATCAGCCCCAGCATTTT. Translation: CASSLWVGVGNQPQHF. Drawing the rest from reference TRBV5-6 and TRBJ1-5, the complete variable domain is DAGVTQSPTHLIKTRGQQVTLRCSPKSGHDTVSWYQQALGQGPQFIFQYYEEEERQRGNFPDRFSGHQFPNYSSELNVNALLLGDSALYLCASSLWVGVGNQPQHFGDGTRLSIL.